This is a list of T cell receptor beta chains from one sample in a study of CD8+ T cells in alopecia areata. Only in-frame clones appear in the TCRdb table, and some are missing; sequencing was by immunoSEQ multiplex PCR. The sample has about 130,000 clones, around 49% seen once. This sample comprised CD8+ T cells sorted from blood, obtained at week 0. The receptors shown here come from a human donor with alopecia areata. The CDR3 runs from the conserved cysteine through the conserved F or W. D genes are given only for firm matches. The listing skips clone size in some rows; elsewhere it reads once, few, many or a size class.

D	length	size	V	J	DNA	CDR3
-	11	-	TRBV6-4	TRBJ2-1	TGTGCCAGCACCTCAGGGTTTGAGCAGTTCTTC	CASTSGFEQFF
-	15	-	TRBV27	TRBJ2-6	TGTGCCAGCAGTTCGACGGGTTCTGGGGCCAACGTCCTGACTTTC	CASSSTGSGANVLTF
TRBD2	11	-	TRBV4-2	TRBJ2-1	TGTGCCAGCAGCCCGGGACTACTTCAGTTCTTC	CASSPGLLQFF
-	13	-	TRBV6-5	TRBJ1-1	TGTGCCAGCAGTGGGTCTGAGAACACTGAAGCTTTCTTT	CASSGSENTEAFF
TRBD1	13	few	TRBV29-1	TRBJ2-7	TGCAGCGTTGAAAGGGACAGGCCCTACGAGCAGTACTTC	CSVERDRPYEQYF
-	11	once	TRBV30	TRBJ1-1	TGTGCCTGGAGTGTTCTATATGAAGCTTTCTTT	CAWSVLYEAFF
-	12	-	TRBV4-1	TRBJ1-1	TGCGCCAGTTCCCTAGGGCTGGGTGAAGCTTTCTTT	CASSLGLGEAFF
-	14	-	TRBV6-5	TRBJ2-7	TGTGCCAGCAGTTACTCGGGGGGGCAGTACGAGCAGTACTTC	CASSYSGGQYEQYF
-	16	-	TRBV6-5	TRBJ2-4	TGTGCCAGCAGTTACTCCTCCGAGGTAGCCAAAAACATTCAGTACTTC	CASSYSSEVAKNIQYF
TRBD2	15	few	TRBV7-2	TRBJ2-7	TGTGCCAGCAGCTTAGGCAGCGGGGGACCTCTCGAGCAGTACTTC	CASSLGSGGPLEQYF
TRBD1	13	-	TRBV25-1	TRBJ1-2	TGTGCCAGCAGTGGTACAGGGGGGTACGGCTACACCTTC	CASSGTGGYGYTF
TRBD2	13	few	TRBV9	TRBJ2-1	TGTGCCAGCAGCATCCTAGCGGGCGATGAGCAGTTCTTC	CASSILAGDEQFF
-	16	once	TRBV13	TRBJ2-7	TGTGCCAGCAGCTCCGGGACGGAGGCAACTTCCTACGAGCAGTACTTC	CASSSGTEATSYEQYF
-	12	few	TRBV29-1	TRBJ1-2	TGCAGCATGACGGGGGGGGACTATGGCTACACCTTC	CSMTGGDYGYTF
-	14	-	TRBV6-5	TRBJ1-1	TGTGCCAGCAGTTACGCAGTGGTGAACACTGAAGCTTTCTTT	CASSYAVVNTEAFF
-	14	-	TRBV27	TRBJ1-2	TGTGCCAGCAGTTCCTCTAGGGGGGATGATGGCTACACCTTC	CASSSSRGDDGYTF
-	14	-	TRBV27	TRBJ1-5	TGTGCCAGCAGTTTCGGACAGTACAATCAGCCCCAGCATTTT	CASSFGQYNQPQHF
-	13	-	TRBV6-5	TRBJ2-5	TGTGCCAGTCTGGGGGCAGGGGAGGAGACCCAGTACTTC	CASLGAGEETQYF
TRBD1	12	-	TRBV2	TRBJ1-2	TGTGCCAGCCTCCAGGGGGCTGAAGGCTACACCTTC	CASLQGAEGYTF
-	13	-	TRBV5-6	TRBJ2-7	TGTGCCAGCAGCTCCCAGGGGAGCTACGAGCAGTACTTC	CASSSQGSYEQYF
TRBD1	14	few	TRBV29-1	TRBJ1-1	TGCAGCGCCAGGGGGGGGACCCTGAACACTGAAGCTTTCTTT	CSARGGTLNTEAFF
TRBD1	18	-	TRBV23-1	TRBJ2-1	TGCGCCAGCAGTCAGTCTTGGTCTGGGGACAGGGGCCGGGATGAGCAGTTCTTC	CASSQSWSGDRGRDEQFF
-	14	-	TRBV5-6	TRBJ1-1	TGTGCCAGCAGCCAGGGACGGCTGAACACTGAAGCTTTCTTT	CASSQGRLNTEAFF
-	13	few	TRBV6-5	TRBJ2-7	TGTGCCAGCAGTTACTATACAGGGGAGGGGCAGTACTTC	CASSYYTGEGQYF
-	15	once	TRBV7-2	TRBJ2-7	TGTGCCAGCAGCTTAGCATGGGGGCGAAGGAACGAGCAGTACTTC	CASSLAWGRRNEQYF
-	15	-	TRBV27	TRBJ1-5	TGTGCCAGCAGTTTACTTGGAGAAGGCAATCAGCCCCAGCATTTT	CASSLLGEGNQPQHF
-	16	few	TRBV15	TRBJ1-2	TGTGCCACCAGCAGAGATCACACCGTCCCCTTCTATGGCTACACCTTC	CATSRDHTVPFYGYTF
-	16	-	TRBV11-2	TRBJ1-2	TGTGCCAGCAGCTTGTCGAACAGGGAAGGAGGCTATGGCTACACCTTC	CASSLSNREGGYGYTF
-	14	-	TRBV27	TRBJ1-5	TGTGCCAGCAGTTTAGGCGGTAGCGATCAGCCCCAGCATTTT	CASSLGGSDQPQHF
TRBD1	14	-	TRBV15	TRBJ2-5	TGTGCCACCGGATGGGACAGGGGTTTTGAGACCCAGTACTTC	CATGWDRGFETQYF
-	16	-	TRBV2	TRBJ2-7	TGTGCCAGCAGTGGGGACCGGGACACACCGAACTACGAGCAGTACTTC	CASSGDRDTPNYEQYF
-	13	-	TRBV5-6	TRBJ2-7	TGTGCCAGCAGCGATGATAGGGGGGTCGAGCAGTACTTC	CASSDDRGVEQYF
-	17	-	TRBV29-1	TRBJ2-6	TGCAGCGTTGAAGACCTAAACCAGGGAGCCGGGGCCAACGTCCTGACTTTC	CSVEDLNQGAGANVLTF
-	12	-	TRBV27	TRBJ1-5	TGTGCCAGCAGGGAAGGGGGTCAGCCCCAGCATTTT	CASREGGQPQHF
-	17	-	TRBV14	TRBJ2-1	TGTGCCAGCAGCCAAGACTGGATAAGCTGGGCCTACAATGAGCAGTTCTTC	CASSQDWISWAYNEQFF
-	16	-	TRBV6-5	TRBJ2-5	TGTGCCAGCAGTTCCCCCTCCGACGGCCTCCAAGAGACCCAGTACTTC	CASSSPSDGLQETQYF
TRBD2	16	-	TRBV5-1	TRBJ2-5	TGCGCCAGCAGCTTGGCCCTAGCGGGGTACCAAGAGACCCAGTACTTC	CASSLALAGYQETQYF
-	14	-	TRBV27	TRBJ2-3	TGTGCCAGCAGTCCCCCCTCCCCCCTAGGTACGCAGTATTTT	CASSPPSPLGTQYF
TRBD1	16	-	TRBV10-3	TRBJ1-5	TGTGCCATCAGTGAGTCGCCCCCGGGACAGCTTCAGCCCCAGCATTTT	CAISESPPGQLQPQHF
-	14	-	TRBV7-9	TRBJ1-2	TGTGCCAGCAGCCCTTACGGGGTAAACTATGGCTACACCTTC	CASSPYGVNYGYTF
TRBD2	14	few	TRBV6-1	TRBJ2-1	TGTGCCAGCTCCGGGACTAGCGGTGTGAATGAGCAGTTCTTC	CASSGTSGVNEQFF
-	15	once	TRBV5-6	TRBJ1-5	TGTGCCAGCAGCGACTCCCCTCTGGGCAATCAGCCCCAGCATTTT	CASSDSPLGNQPQHF
-	16	-	TRBV9	TRBJ2-1	TGTGCCAGCAGCGTAGATGAGGGGCATTCCTACAATGAGCAGTTCTTC	CASSVDEGHSYNEQFF
TRBD2	13	few	TRBV7-9	TRBJ2-7	TGTGCCAGCAGACTTGGGACTACCTACGAGCAGTACTTC	CASRLGTTYEQYF